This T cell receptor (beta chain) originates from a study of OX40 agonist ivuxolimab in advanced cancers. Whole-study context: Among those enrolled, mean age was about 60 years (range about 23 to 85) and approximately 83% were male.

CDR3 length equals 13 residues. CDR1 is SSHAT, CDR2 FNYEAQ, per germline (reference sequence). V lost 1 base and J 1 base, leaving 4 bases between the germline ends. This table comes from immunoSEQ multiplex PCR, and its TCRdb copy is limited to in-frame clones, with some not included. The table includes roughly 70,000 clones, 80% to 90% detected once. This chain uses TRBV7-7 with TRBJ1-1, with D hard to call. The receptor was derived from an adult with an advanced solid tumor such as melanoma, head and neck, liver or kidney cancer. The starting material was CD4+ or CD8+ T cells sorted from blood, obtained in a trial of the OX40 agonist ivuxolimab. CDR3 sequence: CASSLVRNTEAFF. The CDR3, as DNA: TGTGCCAGCAGCTTAGTTAGGAACACTGAAGCTTTCTTT. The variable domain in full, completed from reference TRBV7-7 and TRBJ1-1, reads GAGVSQSPRYKVTKRGQDVTLRCDPISSHATLYWYQQALGQGPEFLTYFNYEAQPDKSGLPSDRFSAERPEGSISTLTIQRTEQRDSAMYRCASSLVRNTEAFFGQGTRLTVV.